This passage covers 3 T cell receptor beta chains from one sample sequenced in a study of OX40 agonist ivuxolimab in advanced cancers. Sequencing used immunoSEQ multiplex PCR; TCRdb keeps in-frame clones, though not all of them. The sample lists roughly 64,000 clones; approximately 88% were seen once. The starting material was CD4+ or CD8+ T cells sorted from blood, obtained in a trial of the OX40 agonist ivuxolimab. These receptor sequences come from an adult with an advanced solid tumor such as melanoma, head and neck, liver or kidney cancer.

This chain connects TRBV11-2 to TRBJ2-3, with TRBD2 as a possible D gene (7 bases). The length of the CDR3 is 15 residues. From germline, CDR1 is SGHAT and CDR2 FQNNGV. V was cut by 6 bases and J by 9 bases, with 22 bases left in between. CDR3: CASRSLKGGQRTQYF. DNA for the CDR3: TGTGCCAGCAGGTCCCTCAAGGGGGGGCAGCGGACGCAGTATTTT.

The rearrangement uses TRBV15 and TRBJ2-7, with a tentative D call TRBD1 (6 bases). Germline loops: CDR1 LNHNV, CDR2 YYDKDF (reference sequence). Trimming stripped 0 bases from V and 10 bases from J, with 13 bases between. The CDR3 contains 13 residues. For the CDR3, the DNA is TGTGCCACCAGCAGAGATAGGGGGAACCCCCAGTACTTC. Its protein product is CATSRDRGNPQYF.

This chain links TRBV7-2 with TRBJ2-5; a possible D gene is TRBD1 (6 bases). Germline lookup yields CDR1 SGHTA and CDR2 FQGNSA. Trimming removed 3 bases from V and 0 bases from J, with 11 bases in between. CDR3 length equals 15 residues. CDR3 sequence reads: CASSFNGQYQETQYF. In DNA form, the CDR3 reads TGTGCCAGCAGCTTTAACGGACAGTACCAAGAGACCCAGTACTTC.